This T cell receptor beta chain emerged from a study of blood T cell repertoires in COVID-19. Study overall: Spain, Italy and the United States supplied samples that represented acute and convalescent COVID-19. Sample material is recorded as cDNA or gDNA derived from T cells, B-cell-depleted T cells, or PBMCs.

In its sample, this clone was seen a few times. Per germline, CDR1 LNHDA and CDR2 SQIVND (reference sequence). The CDR3 consists of 12 residues. V lost 6 bases and J 2 bases, leaving 7 bases between the germline ends. In the study's own analysis: Reference gene primers were amplified, and this amplification served to estimate nucleated cell counts. Method: immunoSEQ multiplex PCR; TCRdb's copy keeps in-frame clones and lacks some. V and J calls and clone size are as listed in that table; D and trimming were resolved from the DNA. The sample shows roughly 230,000 clones, 80% to 90% of them seen only once.

Sequencing was carried out using peripheral blood. The rearrangement joins TRBV19 to TRBJ1-2, with D unresolved. This receptor was identified in a man aged 35-49 years with active or convalescent COVID-19. The CDR3 DNA is TGTGCCAGTAGGTCACAGAACTATGGCTACACCTTC. Encoded protein: CASRSQNYGYTF.